The source of this T cell receptor (beta chain) is a study of technical replicates of blood from a few donors. V shed 5 bases and J 3 bases; nucleotides not matched to a gene: 13. CDR1 and CDR2 (germline): SGHNT, YENEEA. The CDR3 is 17 amino acids. Sequencing used immunoSEQ multiplex PCR; TCRdb keeps in-frame clones, though not all of them. Altogether 65,000 to 80,000 clones are present, roughly 93% being singletons, with the ten largest covering about 0.37%. The source material was T cells isolated from PBMCs. The gene calls are TRBV11-3 and TRBJ2-1; 7 bases line up with TRBD1. The sequence derives from a human donor in good health. This chain's CDR3 is CASSLRQGLVGYNEQFF. In DNA form, the CDR3 reads TGTGCCAGCAGCCTCCGACAGGGTTTGGTCGGCTACAATGAGCAGTTCTTC. The variable domain in full, completed from reference TRBV11-3 and TRBJ2-1, reads EAGVVQSPRYKIIEKKQPVAFWCNPISGHNTLYWYLQNLGQGPELLIRYENEEAVDDSQLPKDRFSAERLKGVDSTLKIQPAELGDSAVYLCASSLRQGLVGYNEQFFGPGTRLTVL.